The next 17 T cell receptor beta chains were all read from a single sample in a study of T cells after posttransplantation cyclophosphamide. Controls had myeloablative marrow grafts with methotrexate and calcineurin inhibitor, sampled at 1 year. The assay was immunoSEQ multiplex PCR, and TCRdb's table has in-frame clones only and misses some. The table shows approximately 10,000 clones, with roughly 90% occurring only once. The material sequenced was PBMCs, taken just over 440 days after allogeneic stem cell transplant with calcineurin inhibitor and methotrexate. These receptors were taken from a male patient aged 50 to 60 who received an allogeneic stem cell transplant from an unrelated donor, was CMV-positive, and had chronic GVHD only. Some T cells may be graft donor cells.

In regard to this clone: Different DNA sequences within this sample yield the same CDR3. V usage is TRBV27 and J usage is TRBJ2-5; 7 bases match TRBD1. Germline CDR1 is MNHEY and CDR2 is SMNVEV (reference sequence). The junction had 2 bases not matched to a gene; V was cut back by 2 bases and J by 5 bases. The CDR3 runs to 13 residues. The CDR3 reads CASSLEGAETQYF. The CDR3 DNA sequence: TGTGCCAGCAGTTTAGAGGGGGCTGAGACCCAGTACTTC.

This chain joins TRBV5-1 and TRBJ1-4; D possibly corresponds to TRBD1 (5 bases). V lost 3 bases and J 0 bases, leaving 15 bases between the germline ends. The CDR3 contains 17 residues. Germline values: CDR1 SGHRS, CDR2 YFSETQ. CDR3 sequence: CASSYDQGSTTNEKLFF. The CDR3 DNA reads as TGCGCCAGCAGCTATGATCAGGGATCTACAACTAATGAAAAACTGTTTTTT.

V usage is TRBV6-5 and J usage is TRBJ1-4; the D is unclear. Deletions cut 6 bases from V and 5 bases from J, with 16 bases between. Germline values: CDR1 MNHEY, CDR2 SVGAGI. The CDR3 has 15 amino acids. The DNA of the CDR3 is TGTGCCAGCAGACTGACGGGAGCCGAGAATGAAAAACTGTTTTTT. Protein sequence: CASRLTGAENEKLFF.

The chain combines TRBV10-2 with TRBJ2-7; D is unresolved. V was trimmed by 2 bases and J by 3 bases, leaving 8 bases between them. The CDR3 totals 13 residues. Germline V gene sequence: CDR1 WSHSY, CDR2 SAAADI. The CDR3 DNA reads TGCGCCAGCAGTGAGGGCGGATACTACGAGCAGTACTTC. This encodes CASSEGGYYEQYF.

CDR3 in DNA: TGTGCCAGCAGCTTAGCCCGGTTCGTGACAGGGCCCGGGGAGCTGTTTTTT. Translated: CASSLARFVTGPGELFF. The chain joins TRBV7-6 to TRBJ2-2; 7 positions match TRBD1. CDR1 and CDR2 (germline): SGHVS, FNYEAQ. The length of the CDR3 is 17 residues. Trimming took 0 bases from V and 6 from J; bases not matched to a gene: 10. Drawing the rest from reference TRBV7-6 and TRBJ2-2, the complete variable domain is GAGVSQSPRYKVTKRGQDVALRCDPISGHVSLYWYRQALGQGPEFLTYFNYEAQQDKSGLPNDRFSAERPEGSISTLTIQRTEQRDSAMYRCASSLARFVTGPGELFFGEGSRLTVL.

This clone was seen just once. CDR3 residues: CASSPRTSQETQYF. In DNA form, the CDR3 reads TGTGCCAGCAGTCCTCGGACTAGCCAAGAGACCCAGTACTTC. The rearrangement joins TRBV28 to TRBJ2-5; 7 bases are a match to TRBD2. Germline V gene data show CDR1 as MDHEN and CDR2 as SYDVKM. The CDR3 totals 14 residues. The ends lost 5 bases at V and 1 base at J; junction bases unmatched: 4. Using reference TRBV28 and TRBJ2-5 for the parts outside the CDR3, the full variable domain is DVKVTQSSRYLVKRTGEKVFLECVQDMDHENMFWYRQDPGLGLRLIYFSYDVKMKEKGDIPEGYSVSREKKERFSLILESASTNQTSMYLCASSPRTSQETQYFGPGTRLLVL.

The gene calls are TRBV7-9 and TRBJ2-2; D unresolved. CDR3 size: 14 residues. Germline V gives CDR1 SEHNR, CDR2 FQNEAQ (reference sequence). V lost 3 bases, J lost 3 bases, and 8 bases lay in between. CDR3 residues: CASSFVGYTGELFF. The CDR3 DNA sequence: TGTGCCAGCAGCTTCGTCGGTTACACCGGGGAGCTGTTTTTT.

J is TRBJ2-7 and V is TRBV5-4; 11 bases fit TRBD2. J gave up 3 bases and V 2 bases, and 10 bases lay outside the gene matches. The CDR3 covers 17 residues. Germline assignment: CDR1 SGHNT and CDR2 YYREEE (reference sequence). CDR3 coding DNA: TGTGCCAGCAGCTTCCGACTAGCGGGAAGGGGGATCTACGAGCAGTACTTC. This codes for CASSFRLAGRGIYEQYF.

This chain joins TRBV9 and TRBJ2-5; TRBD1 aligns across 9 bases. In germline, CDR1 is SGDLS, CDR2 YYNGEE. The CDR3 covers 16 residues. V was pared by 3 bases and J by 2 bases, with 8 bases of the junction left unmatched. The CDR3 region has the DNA TGTGCCAGCAGCGCCACAGGGGGCCGAAATCAAGAGACCCAGTACTTC. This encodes CASSATGGRNQETQYF.

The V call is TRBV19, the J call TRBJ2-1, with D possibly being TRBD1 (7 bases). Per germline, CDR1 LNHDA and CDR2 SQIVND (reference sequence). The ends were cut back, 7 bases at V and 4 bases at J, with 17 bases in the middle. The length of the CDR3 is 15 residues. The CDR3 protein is CASTNGGGAYNEQFF. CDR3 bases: TGTGCCAGTACCAACGGAGGGGGCGCATACAATGAGCAGTTCTTC.

The CDR3 region is CASSLYQNQPQHF. The CDR3 nucleotides are TGTGCCAGCAGTCTCTACCAAAATCAGCCCCAGCATTTT. The chain employs TRBV27 and TRBJ1-5, with D hard to call. From germline, CDR1 is MNHEY and CDR2 SMNVEV (reference sequence). CDR3 length equals 13 residues. Deletions cut 5 bases from V and 4 bases from J, with 9 bases between.

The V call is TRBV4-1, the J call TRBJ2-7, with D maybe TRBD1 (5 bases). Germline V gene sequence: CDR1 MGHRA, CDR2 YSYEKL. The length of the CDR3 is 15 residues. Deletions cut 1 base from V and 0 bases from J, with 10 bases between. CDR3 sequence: CASSQGRASSYEQYF. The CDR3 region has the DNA TGCGCCAGCAGCCAAGGCAGGGCCTCCTCCTACGAGCAGTACTTC.

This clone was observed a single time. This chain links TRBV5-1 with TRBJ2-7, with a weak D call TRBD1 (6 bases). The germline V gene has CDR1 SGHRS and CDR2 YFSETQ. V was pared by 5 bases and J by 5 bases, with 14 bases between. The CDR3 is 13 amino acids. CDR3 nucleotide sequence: TGCGCCAGCAGTAACAGGGCTGAGAACGAGCAGTACTTC. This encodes CASSNRAENEQYF. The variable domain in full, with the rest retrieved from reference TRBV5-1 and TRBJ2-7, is KAGVTQTPRYLIKTRGQQVTLSCSPISGHRSVSWYQQTPGQGLQFLFEYFSETQRNKGNFPGRFSGRQFSNSRSEMNVSTLELGDSALYLCASSNRAENEQYFGPGTRLTVT.

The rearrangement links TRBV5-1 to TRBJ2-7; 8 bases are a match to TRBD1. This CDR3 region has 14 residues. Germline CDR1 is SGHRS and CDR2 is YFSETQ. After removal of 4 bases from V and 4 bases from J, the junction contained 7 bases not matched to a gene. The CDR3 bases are TGCGCCAGCAGCCCAGGGGGCGGTCAGTACGAGCAGTACTTC. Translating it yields CASSPGGGQYEQYF.

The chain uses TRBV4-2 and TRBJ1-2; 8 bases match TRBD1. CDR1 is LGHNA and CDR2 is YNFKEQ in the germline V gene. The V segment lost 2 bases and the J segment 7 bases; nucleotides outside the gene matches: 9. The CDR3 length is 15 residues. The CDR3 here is CASSQPPGQGGGYTF. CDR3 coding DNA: TGTGCCAGCAGCCAACCCCCTGGACAGGGCGGTGGCTACACCTTC.

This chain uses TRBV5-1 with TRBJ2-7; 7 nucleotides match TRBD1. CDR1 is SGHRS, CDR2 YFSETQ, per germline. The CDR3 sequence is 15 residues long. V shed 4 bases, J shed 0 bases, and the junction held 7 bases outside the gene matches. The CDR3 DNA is TGCGCCAGCAGCGCCCTCGACAGGGCCTCCTACGAGCAGTACTTC. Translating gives CASSALDRASYEQYF.

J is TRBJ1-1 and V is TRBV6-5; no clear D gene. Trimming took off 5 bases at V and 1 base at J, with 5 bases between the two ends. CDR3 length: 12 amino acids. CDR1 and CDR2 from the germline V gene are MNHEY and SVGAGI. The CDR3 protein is CASSPGNTEAFF. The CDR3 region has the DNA TGTGCCAGCAGTCCGGGGAACACTGAAGCTTTCTTT.